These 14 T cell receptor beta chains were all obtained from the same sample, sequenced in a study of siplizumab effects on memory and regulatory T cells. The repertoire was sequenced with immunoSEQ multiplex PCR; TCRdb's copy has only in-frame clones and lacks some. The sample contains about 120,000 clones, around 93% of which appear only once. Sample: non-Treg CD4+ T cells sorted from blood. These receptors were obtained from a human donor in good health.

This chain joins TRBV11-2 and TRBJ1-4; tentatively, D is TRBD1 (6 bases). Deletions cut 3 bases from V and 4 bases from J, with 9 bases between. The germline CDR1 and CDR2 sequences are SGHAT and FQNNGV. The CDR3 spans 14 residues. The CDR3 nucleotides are TGTGCCAGCAGCTTCAACAGGGTTAATGAAAAACTGTTTTTT. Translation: CASSFNRVNEKLFF.

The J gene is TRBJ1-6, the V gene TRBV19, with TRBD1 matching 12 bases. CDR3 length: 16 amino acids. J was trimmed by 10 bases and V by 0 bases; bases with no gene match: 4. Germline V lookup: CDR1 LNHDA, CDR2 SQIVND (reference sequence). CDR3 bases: TGTGCCAGTAGTATAGAGTCTGGGACAGGGGGCTCACCCCTCCACTTT. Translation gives CASSIESGTGGSPLHF.

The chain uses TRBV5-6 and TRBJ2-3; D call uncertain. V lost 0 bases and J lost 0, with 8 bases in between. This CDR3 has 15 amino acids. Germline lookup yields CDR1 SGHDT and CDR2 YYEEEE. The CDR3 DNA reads TGTGCCAGCAGCTTGGAGGCTCTGAGCACAGATACGCAGTATTTT. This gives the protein CASSLEALSTDTQYF.

CDR3 sequence: CASSLHGGAFNEQFF. For the CDR3, the DNA is TGTGCCAGCAGTTTACACGGGGGGGCCTTCAATGAGCAGTTCTTC. This chain links TRBV28 with TRBJ2-1, with TRBD2 matching over 8 bases. The CDR3 has 15 residues. The V gene end was trimmed by 2 bases and the J gene end by 6 bases; junction bases not matched to a gene: 6. Germline V lookup: CDR1 MDHEN, CDR2 SYDVKM.

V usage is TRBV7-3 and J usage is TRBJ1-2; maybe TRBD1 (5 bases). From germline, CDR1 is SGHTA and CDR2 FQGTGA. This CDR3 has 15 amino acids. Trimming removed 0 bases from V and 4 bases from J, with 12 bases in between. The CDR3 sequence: CASSLTSIQAYGYTF. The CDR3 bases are TGTGCCAGCAGCTTAACATCTATACAGGCCTATGGCTACACCTTC.

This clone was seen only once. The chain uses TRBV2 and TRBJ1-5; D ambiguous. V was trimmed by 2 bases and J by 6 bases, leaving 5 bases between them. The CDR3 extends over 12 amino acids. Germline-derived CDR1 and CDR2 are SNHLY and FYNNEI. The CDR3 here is CASSENSQPQHF. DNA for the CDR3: TGTGCCAGCAGTGAAAATAGTCAGCCCCAGCATTTT.

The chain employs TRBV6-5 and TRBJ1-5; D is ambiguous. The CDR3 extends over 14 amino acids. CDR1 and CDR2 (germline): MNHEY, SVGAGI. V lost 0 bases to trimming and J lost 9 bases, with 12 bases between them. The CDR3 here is CASSYSGVRSPQHF. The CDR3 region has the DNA TGTGCCAGCAGTTACTCCGGGGTTCGGTCGCCCCAGCATTTT.

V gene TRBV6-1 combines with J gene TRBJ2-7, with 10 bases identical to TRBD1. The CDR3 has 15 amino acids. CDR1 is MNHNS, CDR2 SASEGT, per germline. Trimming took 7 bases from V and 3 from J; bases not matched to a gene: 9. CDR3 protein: CASKAGTGVYYEQYF. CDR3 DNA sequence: TGTGCCAGCAAAGCTGGGACAGGGGTCTACTACGAGCAGTACTTC.

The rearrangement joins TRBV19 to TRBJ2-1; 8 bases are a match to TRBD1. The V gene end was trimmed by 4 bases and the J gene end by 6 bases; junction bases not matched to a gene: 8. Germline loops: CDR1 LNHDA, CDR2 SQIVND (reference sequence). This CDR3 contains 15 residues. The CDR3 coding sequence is TGTGCCAGTAGTACTGGACAGGGTGGGGGCAATGAGCAGTTCTTC. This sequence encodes CASSTGQGGGNEQFF.

CDR3 DNA sequence: TGTGCCTTCTCGGGGACAGGACAGGAAAAACTGTTTTTT. Amino acid sequence: CAFSGTGQEKLFF. This chain uses TRBV30 with TRBJ1-4; 8 positions agree with TRBD1. J was trimmed by 8 bases and V by 7 bases; bases with no gene match: 9. The germline CDR1 and CDR2 sequences are GTSNPN and SVGIG (reference sequence). The CDR3 loop spans 13 amino acids.

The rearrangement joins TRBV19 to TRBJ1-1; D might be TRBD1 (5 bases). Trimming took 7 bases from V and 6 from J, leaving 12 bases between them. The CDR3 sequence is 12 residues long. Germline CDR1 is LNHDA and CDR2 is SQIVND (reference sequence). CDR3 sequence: CASTARAAEAFF. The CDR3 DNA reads TGTGCCAGTACGGCCAGGGCTGCTGAAGCTTTCTTT.

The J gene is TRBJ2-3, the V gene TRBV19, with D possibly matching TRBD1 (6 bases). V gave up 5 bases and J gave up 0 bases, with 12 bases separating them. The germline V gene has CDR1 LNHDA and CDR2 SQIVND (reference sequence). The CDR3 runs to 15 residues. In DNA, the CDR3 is TGTGCCAGTAGTCTAACAGGGTTTAGCACAGATACGCAGTATTTT. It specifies CASSLTGFSTDTQYF.

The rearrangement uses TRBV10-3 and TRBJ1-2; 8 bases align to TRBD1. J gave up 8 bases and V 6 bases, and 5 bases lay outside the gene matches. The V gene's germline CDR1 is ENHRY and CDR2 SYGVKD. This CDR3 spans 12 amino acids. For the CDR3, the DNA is TGTGCCATCAGCTTCGACAGGGGAGGCTACACCTTC. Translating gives CAISFDRGGYTF.

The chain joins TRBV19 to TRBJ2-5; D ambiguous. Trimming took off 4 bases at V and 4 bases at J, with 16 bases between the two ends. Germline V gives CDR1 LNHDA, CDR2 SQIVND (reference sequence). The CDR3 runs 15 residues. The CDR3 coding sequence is TGTGCCAGTAGTACAGGCTATCTCGTTGGAGAGACCCAGTACTTC. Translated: CASSTGYLVGETQYF. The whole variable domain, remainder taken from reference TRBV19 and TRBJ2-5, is DGGITQSPKYLFRKEGQNVTLSCEQNLNHDAMYWYRQDPGQGLRLIYYSQIVNDFQKGDIAEGYSVSREKKESFPLTVTSAQKNPTAFYLCASSTGYLVGETQYFGPGTRLLVL.